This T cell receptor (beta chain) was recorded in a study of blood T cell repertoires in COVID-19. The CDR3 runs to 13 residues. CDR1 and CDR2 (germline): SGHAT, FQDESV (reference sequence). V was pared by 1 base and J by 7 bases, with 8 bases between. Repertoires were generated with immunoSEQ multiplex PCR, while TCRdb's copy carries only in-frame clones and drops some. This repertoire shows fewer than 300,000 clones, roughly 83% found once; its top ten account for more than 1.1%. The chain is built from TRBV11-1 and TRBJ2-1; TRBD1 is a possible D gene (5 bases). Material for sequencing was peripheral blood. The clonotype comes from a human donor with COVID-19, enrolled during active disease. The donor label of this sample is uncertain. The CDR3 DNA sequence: TGTGCCAGCAGCTTAGGCCAGGGAAATGAGCAGTTCTTC. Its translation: CASSLGQGNEQFF. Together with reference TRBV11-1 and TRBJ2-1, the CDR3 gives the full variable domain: EAEVAQSPRYKITEKSQAVAFWCDPISGHATLYWYRQILGQGPELLVQFQDESVVDDSQLPKDRFSAERLKGVDSTLKIQPAELGDSAMYLCASSLGQGNEQFFGPGTRLTVL.